These 18 T cell receptor beta chains share one sample of origin, sequenced in a study of blood T cell repertoires in COVID-19. Libraries were prepared by immunoSEQ multiplex PCR; TCRdb keeps only in-frame clonotypes and omits some of them. The sample includes hundreds of thousands of clones, under 90% of them seen just once. Specimen: peripheral blood. The source is a middle-aged man with acute or convalescent COVID-19.

The gene calls are TRBV19 and TRBJ2-7; D gene uncertain. From germline, CDR1 is LNHDA and CDR2 SQIVND (reference sequence). With 3 bases removed from V and 6 bases from J, the gap between germline ends came to 12 bases. The CDR3 consists of 13 residues. The DNA for the CDR3 is TGTGCCAGTAGTATTGGGCAGGCCACCGAGCAGTACTTC. It codes for CASSIGQATEQYF. The full variable domain, its missing parts supplied by reference TRBV19 and TRBJ2-7, is DGGITQSPKYLFRKEGQNVTLSCEQNLNHDAMYWYRQDPGQGLRLIYYSQIVNDFQKGDIAEGYSVSREKKESFPLTVTSAQKNPTAFYLCASSIGQATEQYFGPGTRLTVT.

This chain uses TRBV10-3 with TRBJ2-7; TRBD2 might be the D (6 bases). Germline assignment: CDR1 ENHRY and CDR2 SYGVKD. V lost 0 bases and J 3 bases, leaving 12 bases between the germline ends. The CDR3 totals 15 residues. The CDR3 nucleotides read TGTGCCATCAGTGAGTCCACAGGAGGGGTCTACGAGCAGTACTTC. This codes for CAISESTGGVYEQYF.

The table lists this clone with a count of one. V is TRBV30 and J is TRBJ2-7; the match to TRBD1 covers 10 bases. The V gene end was trimmed by 1 base and the J gene end by 2 bases; junction bases not matched to a gene: 8. Germline lookup yields CDR1 GTSNPN and CDR2 SVGIG (reference sequence). The length of the CDR3 is 16 residues. The CDR3 DNA follows: TGTGCCTGGAGTGGGACGGGGACAGGGGATCCCTACGAGCAGTACTTC. It codes for CAWSGTGTGDPYEQYF. Drawing the rest from reference TRBV30 and TRBJ2-7, the complete variable domain is SQTIHQWPATLVQPVGSPLSLECTVEGTSNPNLYWYRQAAGRGLQLLFYSVGIGQISSEVPQNLSASRPQDRQFILSSKKLLLSDSGFYLCAWSGTGTGDPYEQYFGPGTRLTVT.

The V gene is TRBV4-1, the J gene TRBJ2-2; D possibly corresponds to TRBD1 (7 bases). The CDR3 loop spans 16 amino acids. Germline assignment: CDR1 MGHRA and CDR2 YSYEKL. Trimming pared 3 bases from V and 1 base from J, leaving 12 bases between. DNA for the CDR3: TGCGCCAGCAGCCATCCAGGGGGGAGGAACACCGGGGAGCTGTTTTTT. Its protein is CASSHPGGRNTGELFF.

The chain employs TRBV6-6 and TRBJ1-4; D call uncertain. The CDR3 runs 13 residues. Per germline, CDR1 MNHNY and CDR2 SVGAGI (reference sequence). Trimming shortened V by 4 bases and J by 8 bases, and 11 bases separated the two germline ends. This CDR3 is CASSSATGEKLFF. DNA of the CDR3: TGTGCCAGCAGTTCGGCTACGGGGGAAAAACTGTTTTTT.

This rearrangement joins TRBV27 to TRBJ1-5; D remains ambiguous. This CDR3 has 17 amino acids. Germline V lookup: CDR1 MNHEY, CDR2 SMNVEV (reference sequence). V lost 0 bases and J lost 6, with 18 bases in between. CDR3 amino acids: CASSLSGAMIPGQPQHF. CDR3 nucleotide sequence: TGTGCCAGCAGTTTATCCGGAGCCATGATTCCCGGTCAGCCCCAGCATTTT.

The V gene is TRBV6-6, the J gene TRBJ1-1, with TRBD1 as a possible D gene (5 bases). The CDR3 is 15 amino acids. Germline V CDR1 and CDR2: MNHNY, SVGAGI (reference sequence). V was pared by 6 bases and J by 1 base, with 15 bases between. The CDR3 here is CASSSPRQPNTEAFF. The DNA for the CDR3 is TGTGCCAGCAGCTCCCCCCGACAGCCGAACACTGAAGCTTTCTTT.

This chain connects TRBV12-3 or TRBV12-4 to TRBJ1-2; no reliable D call. The CDR3 loop spans 13 amino acids. V was trimmed by 4 bases and J by 8 bases, leaving 14 bases between them. The CDR3 DNA sequence: TGTGCCAGCAGTTCTACAGATCCGTGGGGCTACACCTTC. This sequence encodes CASSSTDPWGYTF.

The chain carries TRBV18 and TRBJ2-7, with TRBD1 matching over 11 bases. J gave up 5 bases and V 2 bases, and 8 bases lay outside the gene matches. In germline, CDR1 is KGHSH, CDR2 LQKENI. The CDR3 has 16 amino acids. CDR3 protein: CASSPTIRTGGHEQYF. CDR3 DNA: TGTGCCAGCTCACCAACGATACGGACAGGGGGCCACGAGCAGTACTTC.

The chain recombines TRBV5-1 with TRBJ2-5; 10 nucleotides line up with TRBD2. The V segment lost 4 bases and the J segment 6 bases; nucleotides outside the gene matches: 9. From germline, CDR1 is SGHRS and CDR2 YFSETQ. This CDR3 is 15 amino acids long. The DNA of the CDR3 is TGCGCCAGCAGCCCCCAGCGGGGGGGCCGTAAGACCCAGTACTTC. This encodes CASSPQRGGRKTQYF.

This chain's CDR3 is CASSQSPLGRGRGYTF. The CDR3 nucleotides are TGTGCCAGCAGCCAGAGCCCTCTGGGCAGGGGACGAGGCTACACCTTC. V usage is TRBV3-1 (or the pseudogene TRBV3-2) and J usage is TRBJ1-2; perhaps TRBD1 as D (6 bases). CDR1 LGHDT and CDR2 YNNKEL come from the germline V gene (reference sequence). The CDR3 totals 16 residues. Between the trimmed V and J ends, which lost 3 bases and 8 bases, there was a span of 22 bases.

This chain uses TRBV3-1 (or the pseudogene TRBV3-2) with TRBJ1-4; 10 positions match TRBD1. From germline, CDR1 is LGHDT and CDR2 YNNKEL (reference sequence). The CDR3 is made up of 14 amino acids. The V and J ends lost 2 bases and 8 bases, in that order; junction bases with no gene match: 2. CDR3 DNA: TGTGCCAGCAGCCAACAGGACAGGGGGGAAAAACTGTTTTTT. It codes for CASSQQDRGEKLFF.

A single count supports this clone. The chain is built from TRBV3-1 (or the pseudogene TRBV3-2) and TRBJ1-1; TRBD1 aligns across 7 bases. The CDR3 extends over 12 amino acids. Germline trimming cut 4 bases from V and 10 bases from J; bases unmatched to any gene: 6. Germline CDR1 and CDR2: LGHDT and YNNKEL (reference sequence). Here the CDR3 DNA reads TGTGCCAGCAGCCTTCAAGACAGGGCAGCTTTCTTT. It is translated as CASSLQDRAAFF.

The chain carries TRBV5-6 and TRBJ2-3; TRBD2 aligns across 12 bases. This CDR3 has 15 amino acids. Trimming cost V 5 bases and J 2 bases; bases outside gene matches: 3. From germline, CDR1 is SGHDT and CDR2 YYEEEE. The CDR3 DNA sequence: TGTGCCAGCAGAGGACTAGCGGGGAACACAGATACGCAGTATTTT. Translated, it gives CASRGLAGNTDTQYF.

The gene calls are TRBV18 and TRBJ2-3; D possibly corresponds to TRBD1 (5 bases). Trimming stripped 0 bases from V and 0 bases from J, with 10 bases between. Germline CDR1 KGHSH, CDR2 LQKENI. There are 16 residues in the CDR3. The CDR3 is CASSPPRQGSTDTQYF. CDR3 coding DNA: TGTGCCAGCTCACCACCGAGGCAGGGAAGCACAGATACGCAGTATTTT.

This sequence joins TRBV5-1 and TRBJ1-1; possibly TRBD1 for D (5 bases). The CDR3 sequence is 16 residues long. V lost 4 bases and J 2 bases, leaving 18 bases between the germline ends. Germline V gives CDR1 SGHRS, CDR2 YFSETQ. CDR3 amino acids: CASSLRSGRGNTEAFF. CDR3 bases: TGCGCCAGCAGCCTCAGGTCAGGGAGGGGTAACACTGAAGCTTTCTTT.

This clone was seen once. The chain recombines TRBV6-5 with TRBJ1-2; 7 nucleotides agree with TRBD1. Per the germline V gene, CDR1 is MNHEY and CDR2 is SVGAGI. This CDR3 has 15 residues. J lost 7 bases, V lost 0 bases, and 8 bases had no gene match. CDR3 in amino acids: CASSYSGQFKIGYTF. CDR3 nucleotides: TGTGCCAGCAGTTACTCGGGACAGTTCAAGATTGGCTACACCTTC.

This clone came up a few times. The gene calls are TRBV5-1 and TRBJ2-1; 13 bases fit TRBD2. The CDR3 spans 15 residues. Trimming cost V 2 bases and J 7 bases; bases outside gene matches: 3. Germline values: CDR1 SGHRS, CDR2 YFSETQ. CDR3 amino acids: CASSLGTSGVNEQFF. As DNA, the CDR3 is TGCGCCAGCAGCTTAGGGACTAGCGGGGTTAATGAGCAGTTCTTC.